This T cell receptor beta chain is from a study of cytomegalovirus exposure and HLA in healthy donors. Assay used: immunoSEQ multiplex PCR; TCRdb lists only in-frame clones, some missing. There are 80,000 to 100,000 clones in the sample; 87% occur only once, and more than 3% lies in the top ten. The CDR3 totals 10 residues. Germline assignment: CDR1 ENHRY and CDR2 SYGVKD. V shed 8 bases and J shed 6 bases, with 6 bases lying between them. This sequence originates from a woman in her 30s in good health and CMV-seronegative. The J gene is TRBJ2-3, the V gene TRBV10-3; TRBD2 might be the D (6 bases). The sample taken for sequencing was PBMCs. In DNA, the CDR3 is TGTGCCATCCGGGAGGATACGCAGTATTTT. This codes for CAIREDTQYF.